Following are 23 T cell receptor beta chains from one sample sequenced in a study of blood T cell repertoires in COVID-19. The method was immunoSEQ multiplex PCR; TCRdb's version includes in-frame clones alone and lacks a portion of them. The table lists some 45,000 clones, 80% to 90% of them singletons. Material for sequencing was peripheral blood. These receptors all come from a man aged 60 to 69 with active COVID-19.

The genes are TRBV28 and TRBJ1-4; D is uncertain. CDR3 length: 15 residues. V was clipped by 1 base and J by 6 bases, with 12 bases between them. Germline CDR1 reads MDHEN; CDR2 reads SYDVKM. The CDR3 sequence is CASSLSGIADEKLFF. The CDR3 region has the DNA TGTGCCAGCAGTTTATCTGGGATAGCGGATGAAAAACTGTTTTTT.

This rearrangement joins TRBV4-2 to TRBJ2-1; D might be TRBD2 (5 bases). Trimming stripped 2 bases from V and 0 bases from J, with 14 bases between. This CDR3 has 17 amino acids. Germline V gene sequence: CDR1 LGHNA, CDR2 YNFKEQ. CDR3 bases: TGTGCCAGCAGCCAACCTGGACTCGGAGGCTCCTACAATGAGCAGTTCTTC. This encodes CASSQPGLGGSYNEQFF.

The CDR3 protein is CASSLWGGTEAFF. The CDR3 nucleotides read TGTGCCAGCAGTTTATGGGGGGGGACTGAAGCTTTCTTT. The rearrangement uses TRBV28 and TRBJ1-1; the D gene is possibly TRBD1 (5 bases). Germline CDR1 MDHEN, CDR2 SYDVKM. The CDR3 extends over 13 amino acids. The V end was cut by 0 bases, the J end by 5 bases, with 7 bases between.

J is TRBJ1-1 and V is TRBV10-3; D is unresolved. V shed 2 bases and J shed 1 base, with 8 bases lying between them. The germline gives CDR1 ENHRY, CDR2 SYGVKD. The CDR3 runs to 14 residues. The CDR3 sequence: CAISEMAENTEAFF. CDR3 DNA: TGTGCCATCAGTGAGATGGCAGAGAACACTGAAGCTTTCTTT.

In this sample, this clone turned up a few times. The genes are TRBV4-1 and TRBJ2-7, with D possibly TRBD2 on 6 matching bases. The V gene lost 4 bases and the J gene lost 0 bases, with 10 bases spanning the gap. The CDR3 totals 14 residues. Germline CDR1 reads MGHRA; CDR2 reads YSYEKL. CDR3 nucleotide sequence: TGCGCCAGCAGCCTCGGAGGGAGCTCCTACGAGCAGTACTTC. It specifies CASSLGGSSYEQYF.

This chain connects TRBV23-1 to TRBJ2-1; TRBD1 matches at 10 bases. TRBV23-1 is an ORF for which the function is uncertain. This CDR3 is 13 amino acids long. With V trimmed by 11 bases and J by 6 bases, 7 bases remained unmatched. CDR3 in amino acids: CAGSGTGVNEQFF. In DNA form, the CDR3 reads TGCGCCGGATCCGGGACAGGGGTCAATGAGCAGTTCTTC.

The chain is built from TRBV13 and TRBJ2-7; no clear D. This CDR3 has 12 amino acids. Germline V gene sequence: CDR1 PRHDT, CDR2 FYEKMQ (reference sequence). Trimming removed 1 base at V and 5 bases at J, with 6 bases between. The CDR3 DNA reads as TGTGCCAGCAGCTTAGACAGCCACGAGCAGTACTTC. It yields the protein CASSLDSHEQYF. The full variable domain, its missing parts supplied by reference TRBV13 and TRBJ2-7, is AAGVIQSPRHLIKEKRETATLKCYPIPRHDTVYWYQQGPGQDPQFLISFYEKMQSDKGSIPDRFSAQQFSDYHSELNMSSLELGDSALYFCASSLDSHEQYFGPGTRLTVT.

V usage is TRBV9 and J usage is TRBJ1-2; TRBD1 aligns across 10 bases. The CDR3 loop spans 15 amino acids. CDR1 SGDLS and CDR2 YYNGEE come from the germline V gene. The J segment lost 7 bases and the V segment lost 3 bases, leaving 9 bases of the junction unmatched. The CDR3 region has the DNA TGTGCCAGCAGCGGAGCGGGACAGGGGAAGGGTGGCTACACCTTC. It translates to CASSGAGQGKGGYTF.

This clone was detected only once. As DNA, the CDR3 is TGTGCCAGCAGCAACCAGGTCCGTGTGAACACTGAAGCTTTCTTT. This gives the protein CASSNQVRVNTEAFF. This chain joins TRBV7-8 and TRBJ1-1; no firm D call. Trimming stripped 5 bases from V and 0 bases from J, with 13 bases between. CDR1 is SGHVS and CDR2 is FQNEAQ in the germline V gene. The CDR3 runs 15 residues.

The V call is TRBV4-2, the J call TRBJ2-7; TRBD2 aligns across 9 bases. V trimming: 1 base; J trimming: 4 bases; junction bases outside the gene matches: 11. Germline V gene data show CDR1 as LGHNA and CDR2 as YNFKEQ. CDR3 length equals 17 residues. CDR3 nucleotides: TGTGCCAGCAGCCAAGGGTATAGCGGGGGCCTACCTTACGAGCAGTACTTC. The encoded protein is CASSQGYSGGLPYEQYF.

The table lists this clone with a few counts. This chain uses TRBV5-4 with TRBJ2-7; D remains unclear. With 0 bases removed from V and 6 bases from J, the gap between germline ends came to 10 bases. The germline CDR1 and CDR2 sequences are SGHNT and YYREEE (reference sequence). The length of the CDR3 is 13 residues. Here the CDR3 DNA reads TGTGCCAGCAGCTTGGTGAGTGCCGGCGAGCAGTACTTC. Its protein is CASSLVSAGEQYF.

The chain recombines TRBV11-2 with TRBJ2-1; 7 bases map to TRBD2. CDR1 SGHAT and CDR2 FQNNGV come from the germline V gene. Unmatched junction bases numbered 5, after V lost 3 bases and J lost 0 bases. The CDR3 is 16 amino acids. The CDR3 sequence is CASSFGGESSYNEQFF. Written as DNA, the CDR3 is TGTGCCAGCAGCTTTGGGGGGGAGAGCTCCTACAATGAGCAGTTCTTC. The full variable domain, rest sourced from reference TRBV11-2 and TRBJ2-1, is EAGVAQSPRYKIIEKRQSVAFWCNPISGHATLYWYQQILGQGPKLLIQFQNNGVVDDSQLPKDRFSAERLKGVDSTLKIQPAKLEDSAVYLCASSFGGESSYNEQFFGPGTRLTVL.

The CDR3 bases are TGTGCCAGCAGCCCAGGGGACAGCGCCTACGAGCAGTACTTC. Its protein is CASSPGDSAYEQYF. The chain carries TRBV7-9 and TRBJ2-7, with TRBD1 matching over 7 bases. V lost 5 bases to trimming and J lost 2 bases; unmatched junction nucleotides: 6. This CDR3 is 14 amino acids long. CDR1 and CDR2 from the germline V gene are SEHNR and FQNEAQ (reference sequence). The variable domain in full, completed from reference TRBV7-9 and TRBJ2-7, reads DTGVSQNPRHKITKRGQNVTFRCDPISEHNRLYWYRQTLGQGPEFLTYFQNEAQLEKSRLLSDRFSAERPKGSFSTLEIQRTEQGDSAMYLCASSPGDSAYEQYFGPGTRLTVT.

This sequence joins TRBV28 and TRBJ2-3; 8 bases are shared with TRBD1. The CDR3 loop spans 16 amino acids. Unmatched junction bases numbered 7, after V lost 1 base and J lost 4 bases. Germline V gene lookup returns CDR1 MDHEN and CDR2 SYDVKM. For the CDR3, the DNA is TGTGCCAGCAGTTTATATCAGGGGGCCATGGCAGATACGCAGTATTTT. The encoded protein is CASSLYQGAMADTQYF.

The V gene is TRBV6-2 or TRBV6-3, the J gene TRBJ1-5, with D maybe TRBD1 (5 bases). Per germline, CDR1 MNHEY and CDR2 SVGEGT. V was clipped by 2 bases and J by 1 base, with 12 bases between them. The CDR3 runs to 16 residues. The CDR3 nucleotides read TGTGCCAGCAGTTACGGGAGGCGGGGGAGCAATCAGCCCCAGCATTTT. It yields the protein CASSYGRRGSNQPQHF.

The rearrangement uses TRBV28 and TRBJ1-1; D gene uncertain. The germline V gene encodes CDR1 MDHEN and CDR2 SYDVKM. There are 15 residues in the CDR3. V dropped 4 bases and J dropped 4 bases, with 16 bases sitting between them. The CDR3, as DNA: TGTGCCAGCAGTTCGCCGAGGGTGGTAGCCACTGAAGCTTTCTTT. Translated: CASSSPRVVATEAFF.

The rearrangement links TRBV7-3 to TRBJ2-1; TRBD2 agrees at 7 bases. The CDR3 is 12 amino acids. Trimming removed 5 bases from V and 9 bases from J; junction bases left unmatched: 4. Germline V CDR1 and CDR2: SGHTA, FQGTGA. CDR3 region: CASSLPSGEQFF. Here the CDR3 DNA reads TGTGCCAGCAGCCTCCCTAGCGGTGAGCAGTTCTTC.

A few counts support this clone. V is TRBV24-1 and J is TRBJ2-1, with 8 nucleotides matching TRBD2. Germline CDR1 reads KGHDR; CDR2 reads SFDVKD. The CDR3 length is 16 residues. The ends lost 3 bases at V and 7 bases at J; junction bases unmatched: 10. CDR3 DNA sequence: TGTGCCACCAGTGATGACGCGGGAGGTTCTCGGAATGAGCAGTTCTTC. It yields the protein CATSDDAGGSRNEQFF.

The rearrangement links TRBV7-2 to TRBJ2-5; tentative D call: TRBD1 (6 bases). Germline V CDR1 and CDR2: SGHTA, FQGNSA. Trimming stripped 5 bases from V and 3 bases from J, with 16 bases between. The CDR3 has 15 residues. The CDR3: CASSHPGHQKETQYF. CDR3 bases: TGTGCCAGCAGCCACCCGGGACACCAAAAAGAGACCCAGTACTTC.

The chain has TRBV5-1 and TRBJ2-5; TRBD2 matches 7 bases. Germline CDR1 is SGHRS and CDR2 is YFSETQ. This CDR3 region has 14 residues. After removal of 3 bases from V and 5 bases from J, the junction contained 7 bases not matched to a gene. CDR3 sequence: CASSWEGRKETQYF. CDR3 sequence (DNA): TGCGCCAGCAGCTGGGAGGGGCGGAAGGAGACCCAGTACTTC.

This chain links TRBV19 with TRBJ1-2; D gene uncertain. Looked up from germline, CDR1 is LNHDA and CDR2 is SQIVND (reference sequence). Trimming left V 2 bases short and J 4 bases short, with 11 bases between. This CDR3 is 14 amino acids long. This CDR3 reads CASSILGQAYGYTF. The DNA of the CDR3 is TGTGCCAGTAGTATACTTGGTCAGGCCTATGGCTACACCTTC. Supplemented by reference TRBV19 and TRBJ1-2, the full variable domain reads DGGITQSPKYLFRKEGQNVTLSCEQNLNHDAMYWYRQDPGQGLRLIYYSQIVNDFQKGDIAEGYSVSREKKESFPLTVTSAQKNPTAFYLCASSILGQAYGYTFGSGTRLTVV.

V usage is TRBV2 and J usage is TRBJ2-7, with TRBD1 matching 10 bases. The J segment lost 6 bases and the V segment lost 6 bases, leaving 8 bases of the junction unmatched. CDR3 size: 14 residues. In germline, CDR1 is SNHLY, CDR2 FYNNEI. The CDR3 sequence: CASSTGQGGFEQYF. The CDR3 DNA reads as TGTGCCAGCAGCACCGGACAGGGGGGGTTCGAGCAGTACTTC.

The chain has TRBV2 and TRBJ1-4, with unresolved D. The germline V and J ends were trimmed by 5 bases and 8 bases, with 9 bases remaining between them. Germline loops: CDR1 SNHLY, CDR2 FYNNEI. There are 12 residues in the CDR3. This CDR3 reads CASSNYPEKLFF. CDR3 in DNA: TGTGCCAGCAGTAACTACCCCGAAAAACTGTTTTTT.